This T cell receptor (beta chain) was profiled in a study of shared clonotypes between healthy human individuals. About this clone: Its cognate antigen is unknown.

The material for each subset, its genomic DNA, was split evenly across several immunoSEQ plates. Unsorted PBMC replicate PCRs used 300 to 350 ng DNA, 25,000 to 30,000 T cell genomes. Method: immunoSEQ multiplex PCR; TCRdb's copy keeps in-frame clones and lacks some. The table shows about 520,000 clones, with around 80% occurring only once. Notes on the study in general: In this cohort, only blood was sampled, and tissue repertoires likely differ. How much donors shared clonotypes was expected to be affected by sequencing depth.

This CDR3 spans 17 amino acids. V lost 0 bases, J lost 5 bases, and 19 bases lay in between. Germline V CDR1 and CDR2: PRHDT, FYEKMQ (reference sequence). Sequenced: PBMCs. This receptor was identified in a woman between 40 and 55 years old in good health. Some clones in this sample may be carry-over from other donors' samples. This chain uses TRBV13 with TRBJ2-5; D unresolved. The CDR3 loop is CASSLGGPSVGSETQYF. CDR3 DNA: TGTGCCAGCAGCTTAGGCGGACCTAGTGTGGGGTCGGAGACCCAGTACTTC.